These 28 T cell receptor beta chains were all obtained from the same sample, sequenced in a study of regulatory T cells in long-lasting Graves disease. To make TCR beta libraries, researchers used iRepertoire HTBI primers and Arm-PCR of CDR3 regions. TCRdb redid the calling of the multiplex PCR reads with MiXCR, one entry per CDR3 protein. The sample shows about 420,000 distinct CDR3 sequences, 16% of them seen only once. Stated time point: newly diagnosed GD, antithyroid drugs for less than 3 months. From RNA extracted from PBMCs, the TCR library was made. The sample also formed part of further work on T cells in Graves' hyperthyroidism and ophthalmopathy.

The sample was peripheral blood mononuclear cells (PBMCs), taken at new diagnosis, from a patient treated with antithyroid drugs. These receptors all stem from a woman aged 18 to 35 with Graves disease.

V and J are TRBV7-2 and TRBJ2-7, with 11 bases fitting TRBD2. Germline trimming cut 2 bases from V and 4 bases from J; bases unmatched to any gene: 13. Germline V CDR1 and CDR2: SGHTA, FQGNSA. CDR3 size: 18 residues. The DNA for the CDR3 is TGTGCCAGCAGCTTACCACAATCTAGCGGGAGGAGGAAATACGAGCAGTACTTC. This encodes CASSLPQSSGRRKYEQYF. Full variable domain (rest looked up from reference TRBV7-2 and TRBJ2-7): GAGVSQSPSNKVTEKGKDVELRCDPISGHTALYWYRQSLGQGLEFLIYFQGNSAPDKSGLPSDRFSAERTGGSVSTLTIQRTQQEDSAVYLCASSLPQSSGRRKYEQYFGPGTRLTVT.

The sample holds a few counts of this clonotype. A much bigger clone sits one base away, suggesting this may be a read error. The chain couples TRBV6-5 to TRBJ2-7, with TRBD1 as a possible D gene (6 bases). The V gene lost 2 bases and the J gene lost 2 bases, with 7 bases spanning the gap. In germline, CDR1 is MNHEY, CDR2 SVGAGI. The CDR3 extends over 13 amino acids. CDR3 bases: TGTGCCAGCAGTTACGGACAGCCCTACGAGCAGTACTTC. Protein sequence: CASSYGQPYEQYF.

This clonotype has at least ten counts. V and J are TRBV13 and TRBJ2-5; the match to TRBD2 covers 7 bases. The V gene's germline CDR1 is PRHDT and CDR2 FYEKMQ (reference sequence). The CDR3 is made up of 14 amino acids. V lost 3 bases, J lost 2 bases, and 3 bases stayed unmatched. This CDR3 is CASSFWGGQETQYF. CDR3 nucleotides: TGTGCCAGCAGCTTCTGGGGGGGGCAAGAGACCCAGTACTTC.

This clonotype was counted at least ten times. The rearrangement joins TRBV28 to TRBJ2-1, with a tentative D call TRBD2 (5 bases). From germline, CDR1 is MDHEN and CDR2 SYDVKM. V was trimmed by 3 bases and J by 15 bases, leaving 18 bases between them. The length of the CDR3 is 13 residues. CDR3 protein: CASSFAPRGVGFF. In nucleotides, the CDR3 is TGTGCCAGCAGTTTTGCCCCCCGGGGAGTAGGGTTCTTC.

This clonotype was seen a few times. V gene TRBV20-1 combines with J gene TRBJ2-2; no definite D call. V shed 0 bases and J shed 0 bases, with 11 bases lying between them. Germline V gives CDR1 DFQATT, CDR2 SNEGSKA (reference sequence). The CDR3 covers 16 residues. DNA for the CDR3: TGCAGTGCTAGAGATCAGCCGGGTTCGAACACCGGGGAGCTGTTTTTT. Protein product: CSARDQPGSNTGELFF.

About this clonotype: This may come from a read error, since a much larger clone is one base off. The V gene is TRBV3-1, the J gene TRBJ2-7; D is unclear. CDR3 length: 14 residues. Germline V gene lookup returns CDR1 LGHDT and CDR2 YNNKEL (reference sequence). V shed 4 bases and J shed 3 bases, with 13 bases lying between them. The chain's CDR3 is CASSPSVVFYEQYF. As DNA, the CDR3 is TGTGCCAGCAGCCCCTCGGTAGTCTTCTACGAGCAGTACTTC.

This clonotype was found many times. The chain joins TRBV27 to TRBJ2-1, with TRBD2 matching 11 bases. Germline CDR1 reads MNHEY; CDR2 reads SMNVEV (reference sequence). V was clipped by 4 bases and J by 1 base; unmatched bases: 6. The CDR3 spans 17 residues. The CDR3: CASSSTSGSSSYNEQFF. Here the CDR3 DNA reads TGTGCCAGCAGTTCCACTAGCGGGAGTTCTTCCTACAATGAGCAGTTCTTC.

The chain recombines TRBV9 with TRBJ1-3, with D unclear. The CDR3 sequence is 16 residues long. Trimming removed 4 bases at V and 1 base at J, with 15 bases between. Germline CDR1 SGDLS, CDR2 YYNGEE. The DNA for the CDR3 is TGTGCCAGCAGCATAGGGCGGACGTCTTCTGGAAACACCATATATTTT. Residues: CASSIGRTSSGNTIYF.

The table lists this clonotype with a few counts. The CDR3 bases are TGTGCCAGCAGCCAAGCCCGGACCCACTACAATGAGCAGTTCTTC. Translation: CASSQARTHYNEQFF. The V and J genes are TRBV14 and TRBJ2-1; D is uncertain. The CDR3 covers 15 residues. V lost 1 base to trimming and J lost 3 bases, with 10 bases between them. CDR1 is SGHDN and CDR2 is FVKESK in the germline V gene.

The chain has TRBV7-2 and TRBJ2-7; tentatively, D is TRBD1 or TRBD2 (7 bases each). Trimming shortened V by 2 bases and J by 4 bases, and 21 bases separated the two germline ends. CDR1 is SGHTA and CDR2 is FQGNSA in the germline V gene. This CDR3 is built from 17 residues. The CDR3 is CASSLIGGLADRYEQYF. The CDR3 DNA follows: TGTGCCAGCAGCTTAATAGGTGGTCTAGCGGACAGGTACGAGCAGTACTTC.

This clonotype was recorded many times. The J gene is TRBJ2-7, the V gene TRBV25-1; D not certain. The CDR3 runs to 19 residues. The V gene lost 0 bases and the J gene lost 2 bases, with 23 bases spanning the gap. Germline V CDR1 and CDR2: MGHDK, SYGVNS. The CDR3 sequence is CASSEYMSGLQTDTYEQYF. In DNA, the CDR3 is TGTGCCAGCAGTGAATATATGTCAGGTTTGCAAACCGATACCTACGAGCAGTACTTC.

This clonotype was picked up a small number of times. The gene calls are TRBV12-3 or TRBV12-4 and TRBJ2-2; 8 bases line up with TRBD2. V lost 10 bases and J lost 4; bases outside the gene matches: 8. The CDR3 is 14 amino acids. The CDR3 region is CAIKAGVGTGELFF. The CDR3 DNA sequence: TGTGCCATAAAAGCGGGAGTGGGCACCGGGGAGCTGTTTTTT.

The chain joins TRBV12-3 or TRBV12-4 to TRBJ1-5; TRBD1 is a possible D gene (5 bases). This CDR3 contains 14 residues. Trimming stripped 8 bases from V and 2 bases from J, with 13 bases between. In DNA, the CDR3 is TGTGCCAGCCGCCGCAGGGAAGGCAATCAGCCCCAGCATTTT. This sequence encodes CASRRREGNQPQHF.

This clonotype appeared a few times. Germline is not matched at one junction end, which may reflect a read error. The chain has TRBV12-3 or TRBV12-4 and TRBJ2-2, with TRBD1 matching over 8 bases. The CDR3 contains 14 residues. The CDR3 region is CASSRTGSAGGLFF. In DNA, the CDR3 is TGTGCCAGCAGTCGGACAGGGTCGGCCGGGGGGCTGTTTTTT.

The V and J genes are TRBV9 and TRBJ1-4; perhaps TRBD1 as D (5 bases). The CDR3 contains 16 residues. V was pared by 3 bases and J by 4 bases, with 16 bases between. Per germline, CDR1 SGDLS and CDR2 YYNGEE. The CDR3 region is CASSDPREGRNEKLFF. The CDR3 coding sequence is TGTGCCAGCAGCGACCCTCGGGAGGGACGTAATGAAAAACTGTTTTTT.

The V and J genes are TRBV18 and TRBJ2-7; 8 nucleotides line up with TRBD2. Trimming took 3 bases from V and 7 from J; bases not matched to a gene: 14. The CDR3 is made up of 16 amino acids. The V gene's germline CDR1 is KGHSH and CDR2 LQKENI. As DNA, the CDR3 is TGTGCCAGCTCACCGAATCTGGGACTAGGCTATGAAGAGCAGTACTTC. Translating gives CASSPNLGLGYEEQYF.

The gene calls are TRBV6-9 and TRBJ2-7; 14 bases fit TRBD2. Germline V gives CDR1 MNHGY, CDR2 SVAAGI. The CDR3 is 17 amino acids. The junction had 8 bases not matched to a gene; V was cut back by 3 bases and J by 4 bases. Here the CDR3 DNA reads TGTGCCAGCAGTTACACAGATGGACTAGCGGGAGGTTACGAGCAGTACTTC. Translated: CASSYTDGLAGGYEQYF.

The genes are TRBV5-1 and TRBJ2-1, with TRBD2 matching over 13 bases. CDR3 size: 15 residues. Germline trimming cut 2 bases from V and 7 bases from J; bases unmatched to any gene: 3. Per the germline V gene, CDR1 is SGHRS and CDR2 is YFSETQ. The CDR3 reads CASSFGLAGVNEQFF. Here the CDR3 DNA reads TGCGCCAGCAGCTTCGGACTAGCGGGGGTTAATGAGCAGTTCTTC.

Ten or more counts support this clonotype. The chain uses TRBV3-1 and TRBJ2-2, with D unclear. V was trimmed by 0 bases and J by 1 base, leaving 3 bases between them. Per germline, CDR1 LGHDT and CDR2 YNNKEL (reference sequence). The CDR3 has 14 residues. CDR3 region: CASSQDRNTGELFF. The CDR3 nucleotides read TGTGCCAGCAGCCAAGATCGGAACACCGGGGAGCTGTTTTTT.

This clonotype was detected a few times. This rearrangement joins TRBV2 to TRBJ2-1; D may be TRBD2 (5 bases). With 7 bases removed from V and 4 bases from J, the gap between germline ends came to 17 bases. Germline-derived CDR1 and CDR2 are SNHLY and FYNNEI. CDR3 length equals 15 residues. This CDR3 reads CASTPGKRTYNEQFF. Here the CDR3 DNA reads TGTGCCAGCACACCGGGAAAACGGACTTACAATGAGCAGTTCTTC.

This clonotype was seen a handful of times. The rearrangement joins TRBV7-2 to TRBJ2-2, with 12 positions matching TRBD2. The trim removed 5 bases at V and 4 bases at J, leaving 8 bases unmatched. This CDR3 has 17 amino acids. CDR1 SGHTA and CDR2 FQGNSA come from the germline V gene. CDR3 loop: CASSRSSGRAFTGELFF. The CDR3 nucleotides read TGTGCCAGCAGCCGTTCTAGCGGGAGGGCCTTCACCGGGGAGCTGTTTTTT.

The chain has TRBV20-1 and TRBJ1-6; D ambiguous. CDR1 and CDR2 from the germline V gene are DFQATT and SNEGSKA (reference sequence). V was cut by 7 bases and J by 7 bases, with 14 bases left in between. The CDR3 covers 13 residues. CDR3 sequence (DNA): TGCAGTGTTACAAAGGGTGGGAATTCACCCCTCCACTTT. Its translation is CSVTKGGNSPLHF.

This clonotype was seen many times. This chain links TRBV7-3 with TRBJ2-3; D possibly uses TRBD1 or TRBD2 (6 bases each). V was shortened by 1 base and J by 4 bases, with 18 bases between the two germline ends. The CDR3 sequence is 17 residues long. Germline V lookup: CDR1 SGHTA, CDR2 FQGTGA. CDR3: CASSLMGGAGDADTQYF. The CDR3 region has the DNA TGTGCCAGCAGCTTAATGGGCGGGGCAGGGGACGCAGATACGCAGTATTTT.

This clonotype appeared many times. CDR3 residues: CSARGDRSTDTQYF. CDR3 bases: TGCAGTGCTAGAGGGGATAGGAGCACAGATACGCAGTATTTT. The V and J genes are TRBV20-1 and TRBJ2-3; the D is unclear. The CDR3 has 14 amino acids. V was cut by 1 base and J by 0 bases, with 8 bases left in between. The germline gives CDR1 DFQATT, CDR2 SNEGSKA (reference sequence).

This clonotype was seen a handful of times. The chain recombines TRBV2 with TRBJ2-2, with D unresolved. Germline V gene lookup returns CDR1 SNHLY and CDR2 FYNNEI. V shed 9 bases and J shed 0 bases, with 14 bases lying between them. CDR3 size: 15 residues. CDR3 sequence: CASHQDLANTGELFF. CDR3 DNA: TGTGCCAGTCACCAGGACCTTGCGAACACCGGGGAGCTGTTTTTT.

The J gene is TRBJ2-3, the V gene TRBV20-1; weak D call: TRBD1 (6 bases). Germline V gene data show CDR1 as DFQATT and CDR2 as SNEGSKA (reference sequence). Trimming shortened V by 0 bases and J by 4 bases, and 8 bases separated the two germline ends. The CDR3 length is 13 residues. Here the CDR3 reads CSARDRGADTQYF. The CDR3 DNA is TGCAGTGCTAGAGACAGGGGCGCAGATACGCAGTATTTT.

J is TRBJ2-3 and V is TRBV5-1; D unclear. Trimming took off 0 bases at V and 3 bases at J, with 8 bases between the two ends. Germline assignment: CDR1 SGHRS and CDR2 YFSETQ. This CDR3 region has 14 residues. The CDR3 region is CASSLVLGTDTQYF. CDR3 coding DNA: TGCGCCAGCAGCTTGGTTCTGGGAACAGATACGCAGTATTTT.

The genes are TRBV2 and TRBJ1-6; D perhaps matches TRBD1 (6 bases). Per the germline V gene, CDR1 is SNHLY and CDR2 is FYNNEI. The CDR3 is 15 residues long. With 6 bases removed from V and 9 bases from J, the gap between germline ends came to 18 bases. In nucleotides, the CDR3 is TGTGCCAGCAGGACGACCGGGACAAGAATTTCACCCCTCCACTTT. It codes for CASRTTGTRISPLHF.